The entry below describes one T cell receptor (beta chain). The junction had 12 bases not matched to a gene; V was cut back by 1 base and J by 13 bases. Germline V gives CDR1 SGHTA, CDR2 FQGNSA. The CDR3 has 15 amino acids. This specimen belongs to a study of shared clonotypes between healthy human individuals. Whole-study context: A few men and a couple of women, aged 18 to 49, were donors. For every donor, three CD4 naive, three CD4 memory, two CD8 naive and one CD8 memory plates were used.

Using approximately 200 ng DNA, approximately 27,000 T cell genomes, the sorted-subset replicate PCRs were run. Method: immunoSEQ multiplex PCR; TCRdb's copy keeps in-frame clones and lacks some. The table includes 2 million to 3 million clones, roughly 93% detected once. The source material was naive CD4+ T cells from PBMCs. Subset given: CD45RA+ positively selected. The rearrangement links TRBV7-2 to TRBJ2-5; the match to TRBD2 covers 10 bases. This receptor was obtained from a man aged 18-30 years in good health. Some clones in this sample may be carry-over from other donors' samples. The CDR3: CASSLVGTSAAWLYF. As DNA, the CDR3 is TGTGCCAGCAGCTTAGTAGGGACTAGCGCCGCATGGTTGTACTTC.